These 7 T cell receptor beta chains were sequenced from one sample in a study of blood T cell repertoires in COVID-19. The protocol was immunoSEQ multiplex PCR, while the TCRdb copy is restricted to in-frame clones and leaves out a portion. This table has hundreds of thousands of clones, roughly 87% appearing once. Sequenced input: peripheral blood. All receptors derive from a young man with COVID-19, enrolled during active disease.

The chain couples TRBV7-2 to TRBJ2-7, with 8 bases identical to TRBD1. Germline CDR1 SGHTA, CDR2 FQGNSA. V was pared by 4 bases and J by 6 bases, with 11 bases of the junction left unmatched. The CDR3 has 15 residues. The CDR3 sequence is CASSSSRGQAREQYF. The CDR3 DNA reads as TGTGCCAGCAGCTCGTCGCGGGGACAGGCCCGCGAGCAGTACTTC.

The V call is TRBV6-5, the J call TRBJ1-2; TRBD1 matches 11 bases. There are 13 residues in the CDR3. V lost 6 bases and J lost 8; bases outside the gene matches: 5. Germline CDR1 MNHEY, CDR2 SVGAGI. The CDR3 here is CASRTDRGHGYTF. The CDR3 DNA is TGTGCCAGCAGAACGGACAGGGGGCACGGCTACACCTTC.

This clone is a singleton in its sample. The gene calls are TRBV11-2 and TRBJ1-4; 9 bases are a match to TRBD1. CDR3 size: 15 residues. The germline V gene has CDR1 SGHAT and CDR2 FQNNGV. V was clipped by 3 bases and J by 5 bases; unmatched bases: 4. CDR3 region: CASSFMGQGNEKLFF. In DNA, the CDR3 is TGTGCCAGCAGCTTTATGGGACAGGGCAATGAAAAACTGTTTTTT.

This clone was picked up a small number of times. CDR3 coding DNA: TGCGCCAGCAGCTTCGGGACAGGCAATTCACCCCTCCACTTT. Its translation: CASSFGTGNSPLHF. J is TRBJ1-6 and V is TRBV5-1; 8 bases are a match to TRBD1. Unmatched junction bases numbered 2, after V lost 2 bases and J lost 7 bases. The V gene's germline CDR1 is SGHRS and CDR2 YFSETQ. The CDR3 covers 14 residues.

The J gene is TRBJ2-5, the V gene TRBV24-1; 10 bases map to TRBD1. Germline CDR1 reads KGHDR; CDR2 reads SFDVKD. Losses at the gene ends were 2 bases for V and 3 bases for J; bases not matched to a gene: 8. CDR3 length: 17 amino acids. CDR3 sequence reads: CATSDSRQGADKETQYF. CDR3 bases: TGTGCCACCAGTGATTCCCGACAGGGGGCCGACAAAGAGACCCAGTACTTC.

The chain joins TRBV27 to TRBJ1-1; TRBD1 agrees at 9 bases. J lost 10 bases, V lost 6 bases, and 12 bases had no gene match. The germline V gene has CDR1 MNHEY and CDR2 SMNVEV (reference sequence). This CDR3 contains 14 residues. The CDR3 DNA reads as TGTGCCAGCAGCCGGACAGGGGTGGATTTGGTAGCTTTCTTT. Amino acid sequence: CASSRTGVDLVAFF.

J is TRBJ2-3 and V is TRBV25-1, with TRBD1 matching 8 bases. CDR3 length equals 13 residues. Trimming removed 8 bases from V and 4 bases from J; junction bases left unmatched: 5. Per the germline V gene, CDR1 is MGHDK and CDR2 is SYGVNS. The CDR3 sequence: CASSGQGSDTQYF. Written as DNA, the CDR3 is TGTGCCAGCTCTGGACAGGGTTCAGATACGCAGTATTTT.